The 7 T cell receptor beta chains below all came from one sample that was sequenced in a study of OX40 agonist ivuxolimab in advanced cancers. Sequencing was performed with immunoSEQ multiplex PCR; in TCRdb, only in-frame clones are kept and a portion is missing. This sample carries about 110,000 clones, approximately 89% of them seen once, and the ten largest clones take 0.25% to 0.3%. The source material was CD4+ or CD8+ T cells sorted from blood, sampled in a trial of the OX40 agonist ivuxolimab. The receptors here all came from an adult with an advanced solid tumor such as melanoma, head and neck, liver or kidney cancer.

The chain employs TRBV2 and TRBJ1-1; D is possibly TRBD1 (5 bases). The CDR3 runs 15 residues. V dropped 7 bases and J dropped 0 bases, with 15 bases sitting between them. CDR1 SNHLY and CDR2 FYNNEI come from the germline V gene. CDR3 DNA sequence: TGTGCCAGCACTAGGGGCGGATACATGAACACTGAAGCTTTCTTT. Protein product: CASTRGGYMNTEAFF.

The chain carries TRBV4-2 and TRBJ2-5, with 7 bases aligning to TRBD1. With V trimmed by 1 base and J by 2 bases, 4 bases remained unmatched. Germline lookup yields CDR1 LGHNA and CDR2 YNFKEQ. This CDR3 has 15 amino acids. The CDR3 coding sequence is TGTGCCAGCAGCCAAGGGACAGGATATCAAGAGACCCAGTACTTC. It specifies CASSQGTGYQETQYF.

The chain uses TRBV11-3 and TRBJ1-1, with a tentative D call TRBD1 (6 bases). Looked up from germline, CDR1 is SGHNT and CDR2 is YENEEA. With 0 bases removed from V and 4 bases from J, the gap between germline ends came to 12 bases. The length of the CDR3 is 15 residues. The CDR3 loop reads CASSLDSGAATEAFF. DNA of the CDR3: TGTGCCAGCAGCTTAGACTCGGGGGCGGCCACTGAAGCTTTCTTT.

This chain uses TRBV5-6 with TRBJ1-2, with TRBD1 matching 9 bases. The CDR3 runs to 16 residues. V lost 1 base, J lost 3 bases, and 7 bases stayed unmatched. The germline gives CDR1 SGHDT, CDR2 YYEEEE. CDR3 sequence reads: CASSLTRTGAYYGYTF. For the CDR3, the DNA is TGTGCCAGCAGCTTGACCCGGACAGGGGCCTACTATGGCTACACCTTC.

This clone was observed a single time. This chain connects TRBV5-6 to TRBJ1-2; 9 bases fit TRBD1. The CDR3 loop spans 13 amino acids. Germline-derived CDR1 and CDR2 are SGHDT and YYEEEE. V lost 5 bases, J lost 8 bases, and 7 bases stayed unmatched. CDR3 DNA: TGTGCCAGCAGTACCGGGACAGGGTACGGCTACACCTTC. Encoded protein: CASSTGTGYGYTF.

The chain is built from TRBV5-4 and TRBJ2-1; 7 positions match TRBD1. Germline-derived CDR1 and CDR2 are SGHNT and YYREEE (reference sequence). The CDR3 is 14 residues long. V gave up 2 bases and J gave up 10 bases; unmatched junction bases: 9. CDR3 nucleotide sequence: TGTGCCAGCAGCTTAGGAGAAGGGGGCAGGGAGCAGTTCTTC. Its translation is CASSLGEGGREQFF.

V and J are TRBV19 and TRBJ1-1; possibly TRBD1 for D (6 bases). V was clipped by 2 bases and J by 0 bases, with 16 bases between them. From germline, CDR1 is LNHDA and CDR2 SQIVND (reference sequence). The CDR3 is 17 amino acids. The chain's CDR3 is CASSISAGASMNTEAFF. CDR3 nucleotide sequence: TGTGCCAGTAGTATATCTGCAGGGGCTAGTATGAACACTGAAGCTTTCTTT.